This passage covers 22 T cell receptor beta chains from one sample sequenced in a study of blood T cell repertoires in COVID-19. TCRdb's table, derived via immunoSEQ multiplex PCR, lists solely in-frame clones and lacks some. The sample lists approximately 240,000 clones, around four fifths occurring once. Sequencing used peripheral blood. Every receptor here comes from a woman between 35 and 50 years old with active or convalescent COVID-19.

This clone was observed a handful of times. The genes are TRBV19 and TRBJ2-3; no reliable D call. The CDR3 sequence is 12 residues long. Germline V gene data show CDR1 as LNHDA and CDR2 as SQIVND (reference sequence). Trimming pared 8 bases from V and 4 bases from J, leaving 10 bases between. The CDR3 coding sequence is TGTGCCAGTTCTTTTGCGGCAGATACGCAGTATTTT. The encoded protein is CASSFAADTQYF.

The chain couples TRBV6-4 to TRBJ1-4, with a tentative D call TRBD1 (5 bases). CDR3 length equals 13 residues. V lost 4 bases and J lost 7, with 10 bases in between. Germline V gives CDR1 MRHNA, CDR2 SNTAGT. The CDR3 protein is CASSAERGEKLFF. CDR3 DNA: TGTGCCAGCAGTGCTGAAAGGGGTGAAAAACTGTTTTTT.

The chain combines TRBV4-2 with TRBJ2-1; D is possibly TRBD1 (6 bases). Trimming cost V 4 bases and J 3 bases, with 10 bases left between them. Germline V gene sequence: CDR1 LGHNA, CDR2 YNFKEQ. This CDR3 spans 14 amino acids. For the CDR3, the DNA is TGTGCCAGCAGCCGCGACAGGCTCTACAATGAGCAGTTCTTC. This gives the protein CASSRDRLYNEQFF.

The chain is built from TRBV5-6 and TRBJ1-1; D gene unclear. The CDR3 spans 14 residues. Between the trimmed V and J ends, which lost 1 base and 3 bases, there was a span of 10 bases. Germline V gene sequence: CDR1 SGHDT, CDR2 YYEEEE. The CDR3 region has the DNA TGTGCCAGCAGCTTGCTAATTCGGGACACTGAAGCTTTCTTT. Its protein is CASSLLIRDTEAFF.

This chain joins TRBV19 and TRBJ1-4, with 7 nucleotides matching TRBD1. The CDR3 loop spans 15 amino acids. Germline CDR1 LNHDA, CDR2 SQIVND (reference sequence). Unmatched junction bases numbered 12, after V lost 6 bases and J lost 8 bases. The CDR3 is CASSPRRGLYEKLFF. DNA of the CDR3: TGTGCCAGTAGCCCCAGAAGGGGGCTCTACGAAAAACTGTTTTTT.

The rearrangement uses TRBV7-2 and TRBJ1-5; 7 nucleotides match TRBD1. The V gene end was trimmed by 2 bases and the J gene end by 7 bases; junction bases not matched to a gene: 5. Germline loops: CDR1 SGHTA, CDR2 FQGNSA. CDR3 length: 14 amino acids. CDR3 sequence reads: CASSLKGGEQPQHF. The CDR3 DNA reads TGTGCCAGCAGCTTAAAAGGGGGCGAACAGCCCCAGCATTTT.

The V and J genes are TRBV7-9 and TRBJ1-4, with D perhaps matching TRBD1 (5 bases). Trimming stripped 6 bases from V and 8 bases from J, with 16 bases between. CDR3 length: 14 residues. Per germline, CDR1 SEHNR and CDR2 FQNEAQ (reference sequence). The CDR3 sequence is CASSRRGAGEKLFF. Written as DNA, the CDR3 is TGTGCCAGCAGTAGAAGGGGCGCCGGGGAAAAACTGTTTTTT. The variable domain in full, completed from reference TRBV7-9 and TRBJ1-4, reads DTGVSQNPRHKITKRGQNVTFRCDPISEHNRLYWYRQTLGQGPEFLTYFQNEAQLEKSRLLSDRFSAERPKGSFSTLEIQRTEQGDSAMYLCASSRRGAGEKLFFGSGTQLSVL.

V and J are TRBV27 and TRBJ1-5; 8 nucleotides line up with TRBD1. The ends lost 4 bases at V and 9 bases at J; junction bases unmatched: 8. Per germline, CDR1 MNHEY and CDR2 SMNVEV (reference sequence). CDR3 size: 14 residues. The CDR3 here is CASSSGQGLTPQHF. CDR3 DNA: TGTGCCAGCAGTTCCGGACAGGGACTTACGCCCCAGCATTTT.

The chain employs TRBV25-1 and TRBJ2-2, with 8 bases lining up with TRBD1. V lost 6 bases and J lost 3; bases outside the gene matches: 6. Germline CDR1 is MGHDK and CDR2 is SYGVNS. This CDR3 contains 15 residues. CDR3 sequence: CASSAGQGYTGELFF. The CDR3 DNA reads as TGTGCCAGCAGCGCAGGACAGGGCTACACCGGGGAGCTGTTTTTT.

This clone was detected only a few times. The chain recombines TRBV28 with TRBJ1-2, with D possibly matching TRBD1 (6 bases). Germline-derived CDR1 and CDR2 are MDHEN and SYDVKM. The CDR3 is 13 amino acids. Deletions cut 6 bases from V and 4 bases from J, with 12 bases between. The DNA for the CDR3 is TGTGCCAGCAGGCGAACAGGGACCTATGGCTACACCTTC. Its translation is CASRRTGTYGYTF.

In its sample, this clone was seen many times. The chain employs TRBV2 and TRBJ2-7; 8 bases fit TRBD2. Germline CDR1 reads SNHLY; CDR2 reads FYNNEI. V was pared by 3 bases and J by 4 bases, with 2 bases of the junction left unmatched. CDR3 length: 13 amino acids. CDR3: CASSEERGYEQYF. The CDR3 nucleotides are TGTGCCAGCAGTGAGGAGCGGGGGTACGAGCAGTACTTC.

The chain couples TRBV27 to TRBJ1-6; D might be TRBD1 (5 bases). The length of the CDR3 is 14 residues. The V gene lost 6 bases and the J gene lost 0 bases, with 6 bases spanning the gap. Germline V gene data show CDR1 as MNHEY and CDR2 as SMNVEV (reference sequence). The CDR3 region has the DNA TGTGCCAGCAGAAGGGGCTCCTATAATTCACCCCTCCACTTT. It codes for CASRRGSYNSPLHF.

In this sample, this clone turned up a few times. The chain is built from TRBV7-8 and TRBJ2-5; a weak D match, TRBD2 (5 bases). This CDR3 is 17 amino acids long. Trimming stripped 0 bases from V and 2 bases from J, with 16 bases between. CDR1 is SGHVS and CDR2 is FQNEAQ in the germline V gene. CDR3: CASSLAGYGGRQETQYF. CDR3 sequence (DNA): TGTGCCAGCAGCTTAGCGGGGTACGGTGGGAGACAAGAGACCCAGTACTTC.

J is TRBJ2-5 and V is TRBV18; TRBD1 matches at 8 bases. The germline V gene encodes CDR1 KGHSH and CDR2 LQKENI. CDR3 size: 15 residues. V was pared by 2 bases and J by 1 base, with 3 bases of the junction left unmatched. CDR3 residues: CASSPGTGLQETQYF. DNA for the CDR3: TGTGCCAGCTCACCAGGGACAGGCCTCCAAGAGACCCAGTACTTC.

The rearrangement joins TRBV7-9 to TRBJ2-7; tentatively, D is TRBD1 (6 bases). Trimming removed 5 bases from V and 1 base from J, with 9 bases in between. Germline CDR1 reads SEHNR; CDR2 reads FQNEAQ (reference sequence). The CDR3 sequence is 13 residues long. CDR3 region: CASSNRASYEQYF. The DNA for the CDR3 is TGTGCCAGCAGCAACAGGGCATCCTACGAGCAGTACTTC.

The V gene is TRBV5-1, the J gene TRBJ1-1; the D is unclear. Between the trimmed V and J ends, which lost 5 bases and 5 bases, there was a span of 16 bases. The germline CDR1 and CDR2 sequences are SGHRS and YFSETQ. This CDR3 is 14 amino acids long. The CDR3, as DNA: TGCGCCAGCAGGGAGGTGGAGCGGGAGACTGAAGCTTTCTTT. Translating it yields CASREVERETEAFF.

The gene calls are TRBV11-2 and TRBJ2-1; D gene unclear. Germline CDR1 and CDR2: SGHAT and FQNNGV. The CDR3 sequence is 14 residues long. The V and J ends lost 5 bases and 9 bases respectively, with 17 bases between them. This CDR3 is CASSPDPSRSEQFF. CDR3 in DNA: TGTGCCAGCAGCCCAGACCCGTCCCGGAGTGAGCAGTTCTTC.

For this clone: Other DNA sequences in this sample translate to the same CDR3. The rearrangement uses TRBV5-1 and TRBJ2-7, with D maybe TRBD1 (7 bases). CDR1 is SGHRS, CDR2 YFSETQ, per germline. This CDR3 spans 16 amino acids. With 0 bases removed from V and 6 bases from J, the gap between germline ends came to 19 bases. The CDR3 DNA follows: TGCGCCAGCAGCTTGGGGGTGCGTAACCAGGGGGGCGAGCAGTACTTC. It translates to CASSLGVRNQGGEQYF.

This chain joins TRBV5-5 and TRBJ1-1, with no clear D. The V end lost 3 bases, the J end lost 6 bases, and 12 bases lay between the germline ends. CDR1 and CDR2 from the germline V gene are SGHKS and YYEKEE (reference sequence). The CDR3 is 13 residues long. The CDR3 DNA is TGTGCCAGCAGCTCAGCGCTTACACCTGAAGCTTTCTTT. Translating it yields CASSSALTPEAFF.

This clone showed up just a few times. The chain's CDR3 is CASSLQVLYTEAFF. The CDR3 bases are TGTGCCAGCAGCTTGCAGGTCCTTTACACTGAAGCTTTCTTT. The chain combines TRBV7-2 with TRBJ1-1; no firm D call. Germline V lookup: CDR1 SGHTA, CDR2 FQGNSA. This CDR3 spans 14 amino acids. Trimming left V 3 bases short and J 3 bases short, with 11 bases between.

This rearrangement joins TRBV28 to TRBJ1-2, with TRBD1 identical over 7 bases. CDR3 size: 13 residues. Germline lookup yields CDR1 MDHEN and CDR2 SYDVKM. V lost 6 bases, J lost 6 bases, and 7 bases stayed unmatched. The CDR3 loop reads CASSRTGGNGYTF. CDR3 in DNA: TGTGCCAGCAGCCGGACAGGAGGAAATGGCTACACCTTC.

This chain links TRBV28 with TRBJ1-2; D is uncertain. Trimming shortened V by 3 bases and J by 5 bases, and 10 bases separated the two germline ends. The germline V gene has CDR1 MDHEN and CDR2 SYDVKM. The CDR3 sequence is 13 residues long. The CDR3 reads CASSLSTSYGYTF. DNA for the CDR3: TGTGCCAGCAGTTTGTCAACATCGTATGGCTACACCTTC.